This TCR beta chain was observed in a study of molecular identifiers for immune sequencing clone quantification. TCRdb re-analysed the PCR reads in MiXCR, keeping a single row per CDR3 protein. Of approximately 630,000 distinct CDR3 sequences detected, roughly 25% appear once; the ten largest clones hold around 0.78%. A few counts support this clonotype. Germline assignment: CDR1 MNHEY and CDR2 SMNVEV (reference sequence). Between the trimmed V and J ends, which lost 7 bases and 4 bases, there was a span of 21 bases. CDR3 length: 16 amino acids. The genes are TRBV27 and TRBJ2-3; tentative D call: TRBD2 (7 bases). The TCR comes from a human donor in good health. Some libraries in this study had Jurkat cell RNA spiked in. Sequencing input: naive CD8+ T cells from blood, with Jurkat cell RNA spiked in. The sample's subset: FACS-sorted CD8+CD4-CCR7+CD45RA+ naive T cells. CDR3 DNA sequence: TGTGCCAGCAATAAACACTGGGGGGGGGCTTCAGATACGCAGTATTTT. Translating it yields CASNKHWGGASDTQYF.